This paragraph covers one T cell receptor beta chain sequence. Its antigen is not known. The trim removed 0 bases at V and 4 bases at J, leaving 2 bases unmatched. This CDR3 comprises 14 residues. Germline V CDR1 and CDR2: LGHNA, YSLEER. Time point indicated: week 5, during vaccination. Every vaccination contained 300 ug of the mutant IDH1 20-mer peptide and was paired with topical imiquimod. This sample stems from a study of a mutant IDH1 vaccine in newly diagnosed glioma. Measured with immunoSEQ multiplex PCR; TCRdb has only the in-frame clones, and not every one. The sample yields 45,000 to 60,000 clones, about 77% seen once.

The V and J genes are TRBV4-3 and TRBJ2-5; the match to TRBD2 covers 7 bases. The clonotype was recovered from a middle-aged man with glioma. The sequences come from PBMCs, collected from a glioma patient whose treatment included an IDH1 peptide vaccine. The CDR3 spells CASSQDPGGETQYF. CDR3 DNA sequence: TGCGCCAGCAGCCAAGATCCGGGGGGAGAGACCCAGTACTTC.